This T cell receptor beta chain was sequenced for a study of CD8 T cells in ankylosing spondylitis. Findings and caveats of the study: Made up of about eight highly homologous variants, a TCR beta motif appeared characteristic of ankylosing spondylitis blood. Disease-associated clones were CD8+ and fairly uncommon in peripheral blood. Researchers reportedly found disease-linked clones significantly enriched in matched ankylosing spondylitis synovial fluid. Certain motif variants had earlier appeared in reactive arthritis synovial fluid and blood.

Worth noting for this clonotype: The antigen is unknown.

Researchers built TCR beta libraries using quantitative 5'-RACE with molecular barcodes. A single record per CDR3 protein comes from TCRdb applying MiXCR to the 5' RACE reads. The profile shows more than 600,000 distinct CDR3 sequences, around 17% of them singletons. This CDR3 has 14 amino acids. V was trimmed by 3 bases and J by 3 bases, leaving 10 bases between them. Germline assignment: CDR1 LNHDA and CDR2 SQIVND (reference sequence). The sequence was obtained from a male donor with ankylosing spondylitis. Sequenced: blood, either unsorted or a sorted T cell fraction (not recorded which). The chain recombines TRBV19 with TRBJ2-3; TRBD2 might be the D (5 bases). In DNA, the CDR3 is TGTGCCAGTAGTATCGGACTGGCGACAGATACGCAGTATTTT. Protein product: CASSIGLATDTQYF.